The 2 T cell receptor beta chains given below trace back to one sample, sequenced in a study of blood T cell repertoires in COVID-19. TCRdb keeps only in-frame clones here, not all; method: immunoSEQ multiplex PCR. Altogether a few hundred thousand clones are present, 87% being singletons, with the ten largest covering roughly 3%. Sequenced sample: PBMCs or T cells enriched from blood (not recorded which). The receptors stem from a woman aged 30 to 39 who had recovered from COVID-19.

This chain joins TRBV5-5 and TRBJ1-6; 7 bases align to TRBD1. This CDR3 has 15 amino acids. The germline CDR1 and CDR2 sequences are SGHKS and YYEKEE (reference sequence). V trimming: 1 base; J trimming: 7 bases; junction bases outside the gene matches: 5. The CDR3 protein is CASSLFGQENSPLHF. The CDR3 coding sequence is TGTGCCAGCAGCTTGTTTGGACAGGAGAATTCACCCCTCCACTTT. The full variable domain, in which reference TRBV5-5 and TRBJ1-6 provide the parts outside the CDR3, is DAGVTQSPTHLIKTRGQQVTLRCSPISGHKSVSWYQQVLGQGPQFIFQYYEKEERGRGNFPDRFSARQFPNYSSELNVNALLLGDSALYLCASSLFGQENSPLHFGNGTRLTVT.

This chain joins TRBV10-3 and TRBJ1-2, with D possibly matching TRBD1 (5 bases). This CDR3 is 12 amino acids long. Trimming left V 7 bases short and J 2 bases short, with 8 bases between. The germline V gene has CDR1 ENHRY and CDR2 SYGVKD. CDR3 coding DNA: TGTGCCATCAACGACAGAAACTATGGCTACACCTTC. It codes for CAINDRNYGYTF.